The source of this TCR beta chain is a study of OX40 agonist ivuxolimab in advanced cancers. CDR1 and CDR2 (germline): LNHDA, SQIVND (reference sequence). The CDR3 covers 14 residues. The germline V and J ends were trimmed by 4 bases and 1 base, with 10 bases remaining between them. Only in-frame clones appear in the TCRdb table, and some are missing; sequencing was by immunoSEQ multiplex PCR. In the table there are about 35,000 clones, around three quarters of which are singletons. This chain links TRBV19 with TRBJ1-2; possible D gene TRBD1, 5 bases. The source is an adult with an advanced solid tumor such as melanoma, head and neck, liver or kidney cancer. The sequencing used CD4+ or CD8+ T cells sorted from blood, collected in a trial of the OX40 agonist ivuxolimab. The CDR3 sequence: CASSTPQGNYGYTF. Here the CDR3 DNA reads TGTGCCAGTAGTACTCCTCAGGGTAACTATGGCTACACCTTC.